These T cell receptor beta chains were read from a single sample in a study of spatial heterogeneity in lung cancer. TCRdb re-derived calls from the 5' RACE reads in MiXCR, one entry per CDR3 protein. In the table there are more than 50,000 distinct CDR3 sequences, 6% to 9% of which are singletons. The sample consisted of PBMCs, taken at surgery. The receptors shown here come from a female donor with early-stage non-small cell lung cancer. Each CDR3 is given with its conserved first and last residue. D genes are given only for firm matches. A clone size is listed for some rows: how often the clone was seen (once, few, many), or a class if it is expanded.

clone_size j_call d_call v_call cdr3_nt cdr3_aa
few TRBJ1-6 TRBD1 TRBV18 TGTGCCAGCTCACCGGACAGGGAAAGCCCCCTCCACTTT CASSPDRESPLHF
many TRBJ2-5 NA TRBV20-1 TGCAGTGCTGGCCGGAGGGACGGACAAGAGACCCAGTACTTC CSAGRRDGQETQYF
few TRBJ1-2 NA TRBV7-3 TGTGCCAGCAGCTTAAGGCAGGGGTTAGGCTACACCTTC CASSLRQGLGYTF
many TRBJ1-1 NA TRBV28 TGTGCCAGCAGTTACAGGAGAACGATATATTTCTTT CASSYRRTIYFF
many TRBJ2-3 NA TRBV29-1 TGCAGCGCCGACCCCCGGGGCACGGATACGCAGTATTTT CSADPRGTDTQYF
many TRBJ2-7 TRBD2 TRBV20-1 TGCAGTGCTAGAGATCCGGGACTAGCGGGAAGCTACGAGCAGTACTTC CSARDPGLAGSYEQYF
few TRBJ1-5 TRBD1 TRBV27 TGTGCCAGCAGCCAGGGGGCGCGGGGTCAGCCCCAGCATTTT CASSQGARGQPQHF
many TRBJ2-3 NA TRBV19 TGTGCCAGTACCCCTAGCACGGGGTTGAGCACAGATACGCAGTATTTT CASTPSTGLSTDTQYF
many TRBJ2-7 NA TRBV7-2 TGTGCCAGTGAATCGAGGGGTTCCTACGAGCAGTACTTC CASESRGSYEQYF
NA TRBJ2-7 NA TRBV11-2 TGTGCCAGCAGCTTTACAGGGGGGGTATCGGAGCAGTACTTC CASSFTGGVSEQYF
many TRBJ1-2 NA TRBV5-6 TGTGCCAGCAGCTTCGGACGCCTCAGCACAAATGGCTACACCTTC CASSFGRLSTNGYTF
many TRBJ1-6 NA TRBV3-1 TGTGCCAGCTCGGTCAGATCAGGACCCCTCCACTTT CASSVRSGPLHF
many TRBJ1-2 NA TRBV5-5 TGTGCCAGCAGCCCCCAGCCGGTTGGGGACTTGGTTGGCTACACCTTC CASSPQPVGDLVGYTF